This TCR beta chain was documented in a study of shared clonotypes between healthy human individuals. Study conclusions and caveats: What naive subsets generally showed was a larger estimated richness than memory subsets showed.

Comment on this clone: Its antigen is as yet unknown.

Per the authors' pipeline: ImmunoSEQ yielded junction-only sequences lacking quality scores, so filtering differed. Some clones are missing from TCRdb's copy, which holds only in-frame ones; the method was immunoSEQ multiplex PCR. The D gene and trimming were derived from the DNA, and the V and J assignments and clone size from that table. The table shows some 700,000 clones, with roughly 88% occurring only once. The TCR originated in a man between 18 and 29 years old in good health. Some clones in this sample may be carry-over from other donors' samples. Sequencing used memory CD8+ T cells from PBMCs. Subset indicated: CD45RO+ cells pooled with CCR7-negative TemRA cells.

Here the CDR3 reads CASSLADRDPYEQYF. CDR3 DNA sequence: TGTGCCAGCAGCTTGGCGGACAGAGACCCCTACGAGCAGTACTTC. The chain joins TRBV5-6 to TRBJ2-7; a possible D gene is TRBD1 (6 bases). The CDR3 is 15 amino acids. Trimming stripped 0 bases from V and 2 bases from J, with 12 bases between. Germline V lookup: CDR1 SGHDT, CDR2 YYEEEE. The full variable domain, with the rest looked up from reference TRBV5-6 and TRBJ2-7, is DAGVTQSPTHLIKTRGQQVTLRCSPKSGHDTVSWYQQALGQGPQFIFQYYEEEERQRGNFPDRFSGHQFPNYSSELNVNALLLGDSALYLCASSLADRDPYEQYFGPGTRLTVT.